Shown below are 16 T cell receptor beta chains from a single sample sequenced in a study of early T cells in non-severe SARS-CoV-2 infection. TCRdb reprocessed the 5' RACE reads via MiXCR and lists one record per CDR3 protein. The sample consists of about 69,000 distinct CDR3 sequences, around a tenth of them appearing once. Sequencing was carried out using whole blood. Source of these receptors: an adult who was a healthcare worker with PCR-confirmed SARS-CoV-2 infection or an uninfected control (not recorded which).

This clonotype was detected once. The V call is TRBV6-2 or TRBV6-3, the J call TRBJ2-1; D is perhaps TRBD2 (5 bases). This CDR3 contains 13 residues. The germline gives CDR1 MNHEY, CDR2 SVGEGT. CDR3 protein: CAAGPFSYNEQFF. In DNA, the CDR3 is TGTGCTGCGGGCCCCTTCTCCTACAATGAGCAGTTCTTC.

The chain couples TRBV7-6 to TRBJ2-7, with D tentatively TRBD2 (5 bases). There are 15 residues in the CDR3. CDR1 is SGHVS, CDR2 FNYEAQ, per germline. V lost 5 bases, J lost 3 bases, and 17 bases lay in between. CDR3 protein: CASSISGYAGYEQYF. Written as DNA, the CDR3 is TGTGCCAGCAGCATTTCAGGCTACGCGGGCTACGAGCAGTACTTC.

This clonotype was observed a handful of times. This chain uses TRBV29-1 with TRBJ2-1; a possible D gene is TRBD1 (5 bases). With 7 bases removed from V and 4 bases from J, the gap between germline ends came to 17 bases. Germline V gives CDR1 SQVTM, CDR2 ANQGSEA. This CDR3 has 14 amino acids. The CDR3 DNA is TGCAGCGCAGGCAGGGAACCCGAGTACAATGAGCAGTTCTTC. Amino acids: CSAGREPEYNEQFF.

Many counts were recorded for this clonotype. The gene calls are TRBV19 and TRBJ2-1; TRBD2 aligns across 8 bases. The germline CDR1 and CDR2 sequences are LNHDA and SQIVND (reference sequence). The CDR3 has 15 amino acids. V trimming: 5 bases; J trimming: 6 bases; junction bases outside the gene matches: 9. CDR3 DNA: TGTGCCAGTAGTTCTCCGGGGGGGCTCGGCAATGAGCAGTTCTTC. The encoded protein is CASSSPGGLGNEQFF.

J is TRBJ1-5 and V is TRBV6-2 or TRBV6-3; no definite D call. Germline lookup yields CDR1 MNHEY and CDR2 SVGEGT. CDR3 size: 14 residues. V lost 9 bases, J lost 0 bases, and 12 bases lay in between. CDR3 region: CASTQRYSNQPQHF. CDR3 in DNA: TGTGCCAGTACTCAGAGGTATAGCAATCAGCCCCAGCATTTT.

The CDR3 spells CAWSRQGLHEQYF. The CDR3, as DNA: TGTGCCTGGAGCCGACAGGGGCTCCACGAGCAGTACTTC. The chain has TRBV30 and TRBJ2-7, with 8 bases matching TRBD1. Unmatched junction bases numbered 6, after V lost 3 bases and J lost 5 bases. The CDR3 length is 13 residues. CDR1 GTSNPN and CDR2 SVGIG come from the germline V gene (reference sequence). The variable domain in full, completed from reference TRBV30 and TRBJ2-7, reads SQTIHQWPATLVQPVGSPLSLECTVEGTSNPNLYWYRQAAGRGLQLLFYSVGIGQISSEVPQNLSASRPQDRQFILSSKKLLLSDSGFYLCAWSRQGLHEQYFGPGTRLTVT.

This sequence joins TRBV10-3 and TRBJ1-1; no clear D. CDR3 length equals 14 residues. V gave up 6 bases and J gave up 0 bases, with 11 bases separating them. Germline V gives CDR1 ENHRY, CDR2 SYGVKD. The CDR3 sequence: CAISLDGMNTEAFF. CDR3 nucleotide sequence: TGTGCCATCAGCCTGGACGGAATGAACACTGAAGCTTTCTTT.

The rearrangement uses TRBV4-2 and TRBJ1-2; TRBD1 might be the D (5 bases). V lost 0 bases, J lost 2 bases, and 13 bases lay in between. Germline CDR1 is LGHNA and CDR2 is YNFKEQ. CDR3 length: 16 residues. CDR3 protein: CASSQDPGAGNYGYTF. CDR3 sequence (DNA): TGTGCCAGCAGCCAAGATCCTGGCGCAGGGAACTATGGCTACACCTTC.

The chain employs TRBV20-1 and TRBJ2-7, with a possible D match to TRBD1 (6 bases). Looked up from germline, CDR1 is DFQATT and CDR2 is SNEGSKA (reference sequence). Deletions cut 3 bases from V and 3 bases from J, with 9 bases between. The CDR3 length is 12 residues. In DNA, the CDR3 is TGCAGTGCTAGGGTCAGGGGCTACGAGCAGTACTTC. It codes for CSARVRGYEQYF.

J is TRBJ1-4 and V is TRBV20-1; the match to TRBD1 covers 11 bases. CDR3 length: 15 residues. Germline trimming cut 0 bases from V and 6 bases from J; bases unmatched to any gene: 3. CDR1 and CDR2 from the germline V gene are DFQATT and SNEGSKA (reference sequence). The CDR3 reads CSAREWGQGDEKLFF. The CDR3, as DNA: TGCAGTGCTAGAGAGTGGGGACAGGGGGATGAAAAACTGTTTTTT.

At least ten counts were recorded for this clonotype. CDR3 nucleotides: TGTGCCAGCAGCGTCGACCTCCTCGAGGACATTCAGTACTTC. It encodes CASSVDLLEDIQYF. The chain joins TRBV12-3 or TRBV12-4 to TRBJ2-4; no definite D call. The CDR3 has 14 amino acids. Trimming left V 6 bases short and J 8 bases short, with 17 bases between.

This clonotype was picked up a small number of times. The rearrangement links TRBV4-3 to TRBJ1-2; 7 bases are shared with TRBD1. Unmatched junction bases numbered 5, after V lost 4 bases and J lost 6 bases. Germline CDR1 LGHNA, CDR2 YSLEER. CDR3 size: 13 residues. The chain's CDR3 is CASSPTGENGYTF. CDR3 nucleotides: TGCGCCAGCAGCCCTACAGGGGAAAATGGCTACACCTTC.

The table lists this clonotype with many counts. The rearrangement uses TRBV29-1 and TRBJ1-2; D is unresolved. V lost 2 bases, J lost 0 bases, and 10 bases lay in between. This CDR3 is built from 14 residues. CDR1 is SQVTM and CDR2 is ANQGSEA in the germline V gene. CDR3 bases: TGCAGCGTTGAATCGCAGACGACTAACTATGGCTACACCTTC. It yields the protein CSVESQTTNYGYTF.

V is TRBV29-1 and J is TRBJ1-5; 7 nucleotides agree with TRBD1. The CDR3 is 14 residues long. Germline CDR1 SQVTM, CDR2 ANQGSEA. The junction had 5 bases not matched to a gene; V was cut back by 6 bases and J by 0 bases. The CDR3: CSVGTGDSNQPQHF. The CDR3 coding sequence is TGCAGCGTCGGTACAGGGGATAGCAATCAGCCCCAGCATTTT.

This clonotype has at least ten counts. V usage is TRBV7-3 and J usage is TRBJ2-2; no clear D. The V end lost 5 bases, the J end lost 0 bases, and 7 bases lay between the germline ends. The CDR3 has 14 amino acids. The germline gives CDR1 SGHTA, CDR2 FQGTGA. CDR3 bases: TGTGCCAGCAGCCGAGACCCGAACACCGGGGAGCTGTTTTTT. Translation: CASSRDPNTGELFF. Full variable domain (rest looked up from reference TRBV7-3 and TRBJ2-2): GAGVSQTPSNKVTEKGKYVELRCDPISGHTALYWYRQSLGQGPEFLIYFQGTGAADDSGLPNDRFFAVRPEGSVSTLKIQRTERGDSAVYLCASSRDPNTGELFFGEGSRLTVL.

The rearrangement uses TRBV5-1 and TRBJ2-7, with D tentatively TRBD1 (5 bases). The CDR3 is 14 amino acids. Trimming stripped 5 bases from V and 0 bases from J, with 12 bases between. The V gene's germline CDR1 is SGHRS and CDR2 YFSETQ. CDR3 sequence (DNA): TGCGCCAGCAGTAGGCAGGGAAACTCCTACGAGCAGTACTTC. The encoded protein is CASSRQGNSYEQYF. Looking up the rest from reference TRBV5-1 and TRBJ2-7 gives the full variable domain: KAGVTQTPRYLIKTRGQQVTLSCSPISGHRSVSWYQQTPGQGLQFLFEYFSETQRNKGNFPGRFSGRQFSNSRSEMNVSTLELGDSALYLCASSRQGNSYEQYFGPGTRLTVT.